Presented here are 17 T cell receptor beta chains from one specimen sequenced in a study of T cell changes during pregnancy in multiple sclerosis (dated by TCRdb to between 2017 and 2020). The library was generated by the immunoSEQ multiplex PCR assay. TCRdb took over this immuneACCESS table, retaining in-frame rearrangements with V and J assigned. Such tables are incomplete; in checked studies, under half of the missing clones stem from an unresolved V gene, and the remainder is unexplained. A total of roughly 50,000 clones appear in this sample, around 90% of them only once. The ten biggest clones cover 0.39% of the sample. The sequencing used CD4+ T cells from peripheral blood mononuclear cells, collected after pregnancy. All receptors derive from a female donor with multiple sclerosis, enrolled in a pregnancy study.

V and J are TRBV28 and TRBJ1-2; D is unresolved. The CDR3 is 17 amino acids. CDR1 and CDR2 (germline): MDHEN, SYDVKM. V lost 7 bases and J 1 base, leaving 22 bases between the germline ends. The CDR3 nucleotides are TGTGCCAGCATCGGATTCGGACTTAGAGATATTAACTATGGCTACACCTTC. This gives the protein CASIGFGLRDINYGYTF.

The chain is built from TRBV29-1 and TRBJ2-7; the match to TRBD1 covers 9 bases. Germline CDR1 reads SQVTM; CDR2 reads ANQGSEA. The J segment lost 6 bases and the V segment lost 7 bases, leaving 10 bases of the junction unmatched. The CDR3 totals 13 residues. The CDR3 DNA reads as TGCAGCGCCCTTAGGGGACAGGGCGGCGAGCAGTACTTC. It translates to CSALRGQGGEQYF.

This clone was counted once. The genes are TRBV6-5 and TRBJ1-5; 9 bases agree with TRBD1. Germline CDR1 is MNHEY and CDR2 is SVGAGI. Trimming took 6 bases from V and 5 from J; bases not matched to a gene: 5. The CDR3 length is 14 residues. The CDR3: CASRPGQGHQPQHF. CDR3 nucleotide sequence: TGTGCCAGCAGACCCGGACAGGGGCATCAGCCCCAGCATTTT.

The genes are TRBV7-2 and TRBJ1-2; possibly TRBD1 for D (5 bases). V dropped 2 bases and J dropped 3 bases, with 13 bases sitting between them. Germline lookup yields CDR1 SGHTA and CDR2 FQGNSA. The length of the CDR3 is 15 residues. The CDR3 nucleotides read TGTGCCAGCAGCTTATCCTCCGGCAGGGACTATGGCTACACCTTC. It specifies CASSLSSGRDYGYTF.

V and J are TRBV7-8 and TRBJ1-5; 9 bases match TRBD1. This CDR3 has 16 amino acids. V was clipped by 5 bases and J by 3 bases; unmatched bases: 8. Germline values: CDR1 SGHVS, CDR2 FQNEAQ. DNA of the CDR3: TGTGCCAGCAGCCAACAGGGACAGGGTTACAATCAGCCCCAGCATTTT. Translated, it gives CASSQQGQGYNQPQHF.

V is TRBV6-4 and J is TRBJ2-5, with TRBD2 identical over 10 bases. V trimming: 3 bases; J trimming: 5 bases; junction bases outside the gene matches: 6. This CDR3 spans 15 amino acids. In germline, CDR1 is MRHNA, CDR2 SNTAGT. This CDR3 reads CASSDNSGGAETQYF. The CDR3 DNA reads TGTGCCAGCAGTGATAACAGCGGGGGGGCGGAGACCCAGTACTTC.

V usage is TRBV7-2 and J usage is TRBJ1-3; D call uncertain. The CDR3 is made up of 18 amino acids. The germline V gene has CDR1 SGHTA and CDR2 FQGNSA. V was clipped by 2 bases and J by 0 bases, with 17 bases between them. The CDR3 is CASSLLIRQAPSGNTIYF. CDR3 DNA sequence: TGTGCCAGCAGCTTACTAATCCGTCAGGCACCCTCTGGAAACACCATATATTTT.

The chain is built from TRBV19 and TRBJ2-5; weak D call: TRBD2 (6 bases). V was clipped by 1 base and J by 4 bases, with 19 bases between them. The V gene's germline CDR1 is LNHDA and CDR2 SQIVND (reference sequence). The CDR3 spans 17 residues. CDR3 amino acids: CASSIGQLAGRVETQYF. DNA for the CDR3: TGTGCCAGTAGTATAGGGCAGCTGGCCGGGAGAGTAGAGACCCAGTACTTC.

This clone appeared a single time. The J gene is TRBJ1-3, the V gene TRBV10-1, with a tentative D call TRBD1 (5 bases). CDR1 and CDR2 (germline): WNHNN, SYGVQD (reference sequence). The V end lost 9 bases, the J end lost 4 bases, and 19 bases lay between the germline ends. The CDR3 covers 15 residues. Here the CDR3 DNA reads TGCGCCAGTAGTCGAGACAGCTCCAGAGGAAACACCATATATTTT. Its protein is CASSRDSSRGNTIYF.

J is TRBJ1-2 and V is TRBV28; TRBD1 agrees at 10 bases. The CDR3 consists of 16 residues. V lost 3 bases, J lost 2 bases, and 6 bases stayed unmatched. Germline CDR1 MDHEN, CDR2 SYDVKM. CDR3 in amino acids: CASSFPPGQGNYGYTF. DNA of the CDR3: TGTGCCAGCAGTTTCCCCCCGGGACAGGGGAACTATGGCTACACCTTC.

CDR3: CASSAGQGRGEAFF. CDR3 bases: TGTGCCAGCAGCGCGGGACAGGGTAGGGGTGAAGCTTTCTTT. The rearrangement joins TRBV9 to TRBJ1-1; TRBD1 aligns across 9 bases. V lost 3 bases to trimming and J lost 7 bases; unmatched junction nucleotides: 7. CDR1 SGDLS and CDR2 YYNGEE come from the germline V gene. This CDR3 region has 14 residues. Using reference TRBV9 and TRBJ1-1 for the parts outside the CDR3, the full variable domain is DSGVTQTPKHLITATGQRVTLRCSPRSGDLSVYWYQQSLDQGLQFLIQYYNGEERAKGNILERFSAQQFPDLHSELNLSSLELGDSALYFCASSAGQGRGEAFFGQGTRLTVV.

The genes are TRBV30 and TRBJ1-1; no reliable D call. This CDR3 region has 13 residues. V lost 3 bases and J 6 bases, leaving 14 bases between the germline ends. Looked up from germline, CDR1 is GTSNPN and CDR2 is SVGIG (reference sequence). The CDR3 is CAWSEFGLAEAFF. As DNA, the CDR3 is TGTGCCTGGAGCGAATTTGGGCTTGCTGAAGCTTTCTTT.

The chain carries TRBV28 and TRBJ2-7; 7 nucleotides align to TRBD1. The CDR3 covers 15 residues. Germline assignment: CDR1 MDHEN and CDR2 SYDVKM. The junction had 11 bases not matched to a gene; V was cut back by 5 bases and J by 4 bases. CDR3 nucleotides: TGTGCCAGCAGTGAGAACCACAGGGGCTTGTACGAGCAGTACTTC. Protein product: CASSENHRGLYEQYF. Using reference TRBV28 and TRBJ2-7 for the parts outside the CDR3, the full variable domain is DVKVTQSSRYLVKRTGEKVFLECVQDMDHENMFWYRQDPGLGLRLIYFSYDVKMKEKGDIPEGYSVSREKKERFSLILESASTNQTSMYLCASSENHRGLYEQYFGPGTRLTVT.

Worth noting for this clone: The sample carries other DNA sequences with the same CDR3. The chain links TRBV6-1 to TRBJ2-2; D not certain. Germline V gives CDR1 MNHNS, CDR2 SASEGT. The CDR3 extends over 11 amino acids. V shed 6 bases and J shed 5 bases, with 4 bases lying between them. The CDR3 region is CASRSTGELFF. CDR3 nucleotides: TGTGCCAGCAGGAGTACCGGGGAGCTGTTTTTT.

V is TRBV6-6 and J is TRBJ2-1; 7 nucleotides agree with TRBD2. The CDR3 runs 14 residues. Germline V gene lookup returns CDR1 MNHNY and CDR2 SVGAGI (reference sequence). J gave up 4 bases and V 5 bases, and 5 bases lay outside the gene matches. This CDR3 is CASSPAGEYNEQFF. The CDR3 bases are TGTGCCAGCAGTCCTGCGGGGGAGTACAATGAGCAGTTCTTC.

Sample share makes this clone medium-sized (0.01 to 0.1%). V and J are TRBV2 and TRBJ1-1, with 7 positions matching TRBD1. V dropped 6 bases and J dropped 4; count of bases not matched to a gene: 14. The CDR3 length is 16 residues. Germline V gene lookup returns CDR1 SNHLY and CDR2 FYNNEI. The CDR3 bases are TGTGCCAGCAGCCTCAGACAGGGCTTGAGTGTCACTGAAGCTTTCTTT. It yields the protein CASSLRQGLSVTEAFF.

The gene calls are TRBV30 and TRBJ1-1; no clear D. This CDR3 is built from 14 residues. Germline CDR1 and CDR2: GTSNPN and SVGIG (reference sequence). V lost 4 bases and J 1 base, leaving 13 bases between the germline ends. The CDR3 protein is CAWTPGGPNTEAFF. CDR3 sequence (DNA): TGTGCCTGGACACCGGGAGGCCCGAACACTGAAGCTTTCTTT.